This T cell receptor beta chain stems from a study of T cells in Graves' hyperthyroidism and ophthalmopathy. CDR1 MNHNS and CDR2 SASEGT come from the germline V gene. The CDR3 totals 16 residues. The V segment lost 7 bases and the J segment 4 bases; nucleotides outside the gene matches: 14. This clonotype was recorded a few times. RNA transcripts provided the source from which TCR beta CDR3 regions were amplified. HTBI primers were employed in a first-round RT-PCR of the TCR CDR3. In TCRdb, the multiplex PCR reads were re-called with MiXCR into one record per CDR3 protein. The sample consists of approximately 490,000 distinct CDR3 sequences, roughly 22% of them appearing once.

The chain is built from TRBV6-1 and TRBJ2-7; 9 bases align to TRBD2. The sequencing sample was made of blood. This receptor was identified in a woman in her sixties or seventies with Graves' ophthalmopathy. CDR3 region: CASTPGSSGRGYEQYF. DNA of the CDR3: TGTGCCAGCACCCCAGGAAGTAGCGGGAGAGGGTACGAGCAGTACTTC.